The entry below describes one TCR beta chain. Regarding time point: pre-sensitization, week 0. The treatment: therapeutic diphenylcyclopropenone sensitization with weekly scalp DPC. This sample is part of a study of human T cells and chemical hapten exposure. Study-level information: Weekly scalp doses of diphenylcyclopropenone were given to patients during the roughly 26-week study. Patients having alopecia areata, totalis or universalis were mostly female.

Trimming removed 0 bases from V and 1 base from J, with 13 bases in between. CDR3 size: 17 residues. CDR1 is MNHEY and CDR2 is SVGEGT in the germline V gene. Unique molecular identifiers were linked by the library to individual cDNA molecules. MiXCR was run by TCRdb on the RACE reads, yielding one entry per CDR3 protein. Of approximately 400,000 distinct CDR3 sequences listed, roughly 5.3% are singletons. The sequences come from whole blood, collected in connection with sensitization to the hapten diphenylcyclopropenone (DPC). The chain uses TRBV6-2 or TRBV6-3 and TRBJ1-5, with D possibly being TRBD1 (5 bases). This receptor was taken from a woman in her 50s with alopecia areata. Some clones in this sample may be carry-over from other donors' samples. The CDR3 protein is CASSYSKGIVSNQPQHF. Written as DNA, the CDR3 is TGTGCCAGCAGTTACTCGAAGGGGATCGTGAGCAATCAGCCCCAGCATTTT.